This T cell receptor beta chain emerged from a study of cytomegalovirus exposure and HLA in healthy donors. Per the germline V gene, CDR1 is SNHLY and CDR2 is FYNNEI. V was pared by 3 bases and J by 0 bases, with 11 bases between. This CDR3 has 16 residues. The primer mix had 60 Vbeta and 13 Jbeta primers. Using immunoSEQ multiplex PCR, the repertoire was profiled, and TCRdb retains in-frame clones only, with some absent. Of around 150,000 clones listed, around 77% are singletons. The TCR sequence derives from a man aged 25 to 40 in good health and CMV-seronegative. The sequenced sample consisted of PBMCs. This chain connects TRBV2 to TRBJ2-2; D might be TRBD2 (6 bases). This chain's CDR3 is CASSEGLAANTGELFF. The CDR3 DNA follows: TGTGCCAGCAGTGAGGGGTTAGCGGCGAACACCGGGGAGCTGTTTTTT.